This T cell receptor (beta chain) comes out of a study of shared clonotypes between healthy human individuals. Concerning this clone itself: The antigen is undetermined.

At deep level, the assay was performed. Here immunoSEQ multiplex PCR was the method, and the copy in TCRdb shows in-frame clones only, minus some. The sample lists some 580,000 clones; 97% were seen once. General observations from the study: Estimated clonotype richness was generally higher in naive than memory subsets. Among donors, clonotype sharing was expected to be affected by sequencing depth.

The CDR3 spans 13 residues. Trimming pared 2 bases from V and 5 bases from J, leaving 9 bases between. The germline gives CDR1 SGHDN, CDR2 FVKESK. V usage is TRBV14 and J usage is TRBJ1-1; D ambiguous. Sequencing input: naive CD4+ T cells sorted from blood. Subset: CD45RA+ positively selected. This TCR came from a woman aged 25 to 39 in good health. CDR3 amino acids: CASSQLPGTEAFF. The CDR3 bases are TGTGCCAGCAGCCAACTACCCGGGACTGAAGCTTTCTTT.